The 30 T cell receptor delta chains presented below share a single source sample, sequenced in a study of DNA immune sequencing with unique molecular identifiers. Genomic DNA underwent 32-plex PCR targeting all 8 TRDV and 4 TRDJ genes. A 12-nucleotide UMI was added during approximately 3 barcoding PCR cycles before adapter PCR. TCRdb re-called the multiplex PCR reads via CATT. The sample lists 2,500 to 3,000 delta-chain clones, around 14% occurring once. The sample taken for sequencing was gamma-delta T cells from PBMCs. Receptors were obtained from a human donor in good health.

By sample share, this clone is medium-sized. The J gene is TRDJ1, the V gene TRDV3, with D tentatively TRDD3 (5 bases). Germline V gives CDR1 TVYSNPD, CDR2 GDNSRS (reference sequence). CDR3 size: 18 residues. Trimming took 1 base from V and 0 from J, leaving 24 bases between them. The CDR3, as DNA: TGTGCCTTTAACCATCCCTTGCTGGGACCCCTTTACACCGATAAACTCATCTTT. Translating it yields CAFNHPLLGPLYTDKLIF.

Worth noting for this clone: A read error is the likely source, as a far larger clone sits one nucleotide away. The J gene is TRDJ1, the V gene TRDV2, with TRDD3 matching over 12 bases. From germline, CDR1 is GEAIGNYY and CDR2 EKD. There are 20 residues in the CDR3. The CDR3 protein is CACGTLSGGYASKYTDKLIF. CDR3 nucleotides: TGTGCCTGTGGCACCCTTTCTGGGGGATACGCTTCCAAGTACACCGATAAACTCATCTTT.

As DNA, the CDR3 is TGTGCTCTTGGGGACCCACAGAATGGCCTAGGATCTGTTGGCACCGATAAACTCATCTTT. It translates to CALGDPQNGLGSVGTDKLIF. The V gene is uncalled and the J gene is TRDJ1; the D call of TRDD3 is as the table states it, not checked on the DNA. The CDR3 covers 20 residues.

As to this clone: A read error is possible here, since a much larger clone lies one base away. The identical CDR3 is also encoded by other nucleotide sequences in the sample. V usage is TRDV2 and J usage is TRDJ1, with 10 bases aligning to TRDD3. This CDR3 contains 17 residues. In germline, CDR1 is GEAIGNYY, CDR2 EKD. This chain's CDR3 is CACDTVGGYGTTDKLIF. The CDR3 DNA reads TGTGCCTGTGACACCGTGGGGGGATACGGAACCACCGATAAACTAATCTTT.

Judged by abundance, this clone is medium-sized (0.01 to 0.1%). The chain joins TRDV1 to TRDJ2; 9 bases agree with TRDD3. TCRdb is silent on the J gene; assignment here came from matching the DNA to germline. With V trimmed by 1 base and J by 0 bases, 27 bases remained unmatched. CDR1 is TSWWSYY and CDR2 is QGS in the germline V gene. The CDR3 loop spans 25 amino acids. The CDR3 region has the DNA TGTGCTCTTGGGGAACCATATCTATTTTTCCGGTCGGCTGGGGGATCCCAATCTTTGACAGCACAACTCTTCTTT. Its translation: CALGEPYLFFRSAGGSQSLTAQLFF.

This clone was counted between two and nine times. This is likely an artifact of a read error, given a far larger clone one base away. Additional DNA sequences in this sample encode the identical CDR3. The rearrangement uses TRDV2 and TRDJ1, with TRDD3 matching over 9 bases. Germline V gene lookup returns CDR1 GEAIGNYY and CDR2 EKD. This CDR3 has 19 residues. The CDR3 DNA reads as TGTGCCTGTGACCCAGTCCTTCTGGGGATACGCGGGAGCACCGATAAACTCATTTTT. It specifies CACDPVLLGIRGSTDKLIF.

This clone was detected a few times. V gene TRDV1 combines with J gene TRDJ2; D may correspond to TRDD2 or TRDD3 (6 bases each). V dropped 0 bases and J dropped 4 bases, with 27 bases sitting between them. Germline assignment: CDR1 TSWWSYY and CDR2 QGS. The CDR3 contains 21 residues. Written as DNA, the CDR3 is TGTGCTCTTGGGGAACTCGGTCCGGGATTTCCTAGGGGATCCTCGACAGCACAACTCTTCTTT. This sequence encodes CALGELGPGFPRGSSTAQLFF.

Remarks on this clone: It is unclear where the CDR3 begins or ends on the DNA, so no DNA is shown, and the CDR3 is as TCRdb lists it. The V gene is given as TRAV29/DV5, and no J gene call is available; whether TRDD3, the table's D call, matches the DNA was not checked. Germline CDR1 is NSMFDY and CDR2 is ISSIKDK. The CDR3 is 32 amino acids long, termini counted. The chain's CDR3 is CAIPAWRLCSVLLCSKPKQRLPTGGYEVKLIF.

This clone is deemed medium-sized. As DNA, the CDR3 is TGTGCCTGTGACACCCTTACTGGGGATGCTTCCTGGGACACCCGACAGATGTTTTTC. The encoded protein is CACDTLTGDASWDTRQMFF. V is TRDV2 and J is TRDJ3; the match to TRDD3 covers 7 bases. This CDR3 has 19 residues. V gave up 0 bases and J gave up 1 base; unmatched junction bases: 8. CDR1 and CDR2 (germline): GEAIGNYY, EKD.

Within the sample, this clone is medium-sized. The chain is built from TRDV2 and TRDJ1, with 9 bases identical to TRDD2. V shed 3 bases and J 0 bases; nucleotides not matched to a gene: 13. Germline-derived CDR1 and CDR2 are GEAIGNYY and EKD. This CDR3 contains 18 residues. The CDR3 here is CACDLLPTTGGHTDKLIF. CDR3 nucleotides: TGTGCCTGTGACCTCCTTCCTACGACGGGGGGACACACCGATAAACTCATCTTT.

This clone was counted between two and nine times. A much larger clone differs by one base, so this may be a read error. Other DNA sequences of this sample code for an identical CDR3. The V and J genes are TRDV2 and TRDJ1; TRDD3 matches at 9 bases. Per germline, CDR1 GEAIGNYY and CDR2 EKD. V shed 3 bases, J shed 0 bases, and the junction held 10 bases outside the gene matches. This CDR3 is 17 amino acids long. Here the CDR3 DNA reads TGTGCCTGTGACTCGCCGGGGGATACAAAGGACACCGATAAACTCATCTTT. Protein product: CACDSPGDTKDTDKLIF.

This clone was found a few times. A far larger clone differs by one base, so this is likely a read error. The V and J genes are TRDV2 and TRDJ1; 7 bases align to TRDD3. CDR1 and CDR2 (germline): GEAIGNYY, EKD. With V trimmed by 5 bases and J by 8 bases, 10 bases remained unmatched. There are 13 residues in the CDR3. The CDR3 bases are TGTGCCTGTGTCCCTTTACTGGGGCAGAAACTCATCTTT. It encodes CACVPLLGQKLIF.

This clone came up once. The chain is built from TRDV1 and TRDJ1; D is perhaps TRDD2 or TRDD3 (5 bases each). The J gene is absent in TCRdb and was assigned here via DNA matching to germline. Trimming left V 0 bases short and J 9 bases short, with 26 bases between. Germline V gives CDR1 TSWWSYY, CDR2 QGS. This CDR3 region has 18 residues. CDR3 DNA: TGTGCTCTTGGGGAACTCCGTCCTATCCCCACTGGATATAACGAACTCATCTTT. Residues: CALGELRPIPTGYNELIF.

About this clone: A far larger clone is off by one base, so a read error is likely. The chain couples TRDV2 to TRDJ1, with 11 bases that match TRDD3. The CDR3 totals 20 residues. Germline V lookup: CDR1 GEAIGNYY, CDR2 EKD. Trimming cost V 6 bases and J 1 base; bases outside gene matches: 21. The CDR3 sequence: CACHILPDSTGGYLTDKLIF. The CDR3 DNA reads as TGTGCCTGTCACATCCTTCCGGATAGTACTGGGGGATATCTCACCGATAAACTCATCTTT.

No V gene call is available, although the J gene is TRDJ1; TRDD3 reflects the table's D call only, with no check against the DNA. The CDR3 length is 16 residues. CDR3 amino acids: CALGELPGGYVDKLIF. The CDR3 bases are TGTGCTCTTGGGGAACTTCCTGGGGGATACGTGGATAAACTCATCTTT.

This clone is termed medium-sized. This sample also contains other DNA sequences that code for the same CDR3. The genes are TRDV2 and TRDJ1, with TRDD3 matching over 13 bases. Trimming removed 4 bases from V and 3 bases from J; junction bases left unmatched: 13. The CDR3 covers 18 residues. The germline CDR1 and CDR2 sequences are GEAIGNYY and EKD. The CDR3 DNA sequence: TGTGCCTGTGAGGGTTTACTGGGGGATACGATCGCGTCCGATAAACTCATCTTT. It yields the protein CACEGLLGDTIASDKLIF.

This clone has more than one count but fewer than ten. A read error is the likely source, as a far larger clone sits one nucleotide away. Other DNA sequences of this sample code for an identical CDR3. This rearrangement joins TRDV2 to TRDJ1, with 9 bases fitting TRDD3. V shed 3 bases and J 6 bases; nucleotides not matched to a gene: 13. Looked up from germline, CDR1 is GEAIGNYY and CDR2 is EKD. The CDR3 is 16 amino acids. CDR3 DNA: TGTGCCTGTGACGTACTGGGGGACACGAGAGAAAATAAACTCATCTTT. Its protein product is CACDVLGDTRENKLIF.

Turning to this clone: TCRdb's listed protein matches a much larger clone and diverges from this DNA's translation at residue 4, likely through a read error; the protein shown comes from the DNA. V usage is TRDV2 and J usage is TRDJ1; 8 bases line up with TRDD3. The germline V gene has CDR1 GEAIGNYY and CDR2 EKD. This CDR3 comprises 19 residues. This CDR3 reads CACNTVSGFGPGDKTRLIF. The CDR3 region has the DNA TGTGCCTGTAACACCGTTTCGGGCTTCGGGCCGGGGGATAAAACCCGGCTCATCTTT.

By its share, this clone is medium-sized. CDR3 region: CACDMVPGGYGPGTDKLIF. Here the CDR3 DNA reads TGTGCCTGTGACATGGTTCCTGGGGGATACGGGCCGGGGACCGATAAACTCATCTTT. The chain employs TRDV2 and TRDJ1; 12 bases map to TRDD3. Germline values: CDR1 GEAIGNYY, CDR2 EKD. The junction had 14 bases not matched to a gene; V was cut back by 2 bases and J by 2 bases. The CDR3 is 19 amino acids.

As concerns this clone: This DNA translates differently at residue 7 from the TCRdb protein, which is that of a much larger clone; a read error is likely, and the protein shown is the DNA's own translation. CDR3 in amino acids: CACDVLEDTRENKLIF. The CDR3 DNA reads as TGTGCCTGTGACGTACTGGAGGATACGAGAGAAAATAAACTCATCTTT. V usage is TRDV2 and J usage is TRDJ1; TRDD3 aligns across 7 bases. The CDR3 loop spans 16 amino acids. V was clipped by 3 bases and J by 6 bases; unmatched bases: 15. Germline V gives CDR1 GEAIGNYY, CDR2 EKD.

This clone was seen a single time. The gene calls are TRDV1 and TRDJ1; 11 bases align to TRDD3. The J gene was missing in TCRdb and was found by matching the end of the DNA to germline. Trimming removed 0 bases from V and 3 bases from J; junction bases left unmatched: 15. Germline V gene sequence: CDR1 TSWWSYY, CDR2 QGS. The CDR3 is made up of 20 amino acids. The CDR3 bases are TGTGCTCTTGGGGAACTCCCCCCTCCTTACTGGGGGATATTAGCCGATAAACTCATCTTT. Amino acid sequence: CALGELPPPYWGILADKLIF.

This clone was found a few times. This likely stems from a read error, as it lies one base from a far larger clone. J is TRDJ3 and V is TRDV2; 7 nucleotides align to TRDD3. Germline loops: CDR1 GEAIGNYY, CDR2 EKD. CDR3 length: 18 residues. The CDR3 nucleotides are TGTGCCTGTGACGGGGTGGGGGACTACTCCTGGGACACCCGACAGTTGTTTTTC. Protein: CACDGVGDYSWDTRQLFF.

By share, this clone counts as medium-sized. The rearrangement links TRDV3 to TRDJ1; 7 positions agree with TRDD3. CDR1 is TVYSNPD and CDR2 is GDNSRS in the germline V gene (reference sequence). V gave up 2 bases and J gave up 0 bases; unmatched junction bases: 24. There are 20 residues in the CDR3. The CDR3 nucleotides are TGTGCCTTTTACGGCCTACGGGCGTACAACTGGGGATTCCACACCGATAAACTCATCTTT. Protein sequence: CAFYGLRAYNWGFHTDKLIF.

This clone is classed as medium-sized. The genes are TRDV1 and TRDJ1, with 10 bases fitting TRDD3. TCRdb gives no J gene; it was assigned here by matching the DNA to germline. Trimming took 3 bases from V and 0 from J; bases not matched to a gene: 31. Germline V gives CDR1 TSWWSYY, CDR2 QGS. This CDR3 region has 25 residues. Here the CDR3 DNA reads TGTGCTCTTGGGGACTCCTCTTGTCTACCCACCATTCGACTGGGGGATTCAGAGTACACCGATAAACTCATCTTT. It encodes CALGDSSCLPTIRLGDSEYTDKLIF.

Turning to this clone: The protein in TCRdb stems from a much larger clone and differs at residue 8 from this DNA's translation, likely a read error; here the protein is translated from the DNA. This chain connects TRDV2 to TRDJ1; a weak D match, TRDD3 (6 bases). In germline, CDR1 is GEAIGNYY, CDR2 EKD. V lost 3 bases and J 0 bases, leaving 16 bases between the germline ends. The CDR3 totals 16 residues. CDR3 DNA sequence: TGTGCCTGTGACCCCCTGGGGTATGCAAACACCGATAAACTCATCTTT. Amino acids: CACDPLGYANTDKLIF.

This clone is labeled as medium-sized. The chain recombines TRDV2 with TRDJ1; 10 bases map to TRDD3. Trimming removed 2 bases from V and 1 base from J; junction bases left unmatched: 15. Germline values: CDR1 GEAIGNYY, CDR2 EKD. This CDR3 is 19 amino acids long. The CDR3 sequence is CACDILISTGGFSTDKLIF. The CDR3 nucleotides read TGTGCCTGTGACATCTTGATTTCTACTGGGGGATTCTCCACCGATAAACTCATCTTT.

The chain is built from TRDV1 and TRDJ1; D might be TRDD2 (8 bases). Because TCRdb records no J gene, it was assigned here through a match of the DNA to germline. The germline gives CDR1 TSWWSYY, CDR2 QGS. V lost 3 bases and J lost 0, with 29 bases in between. This CDR3 is built from 21 residues. The CDR3 DNA reads TGTGCTCTTGGGGAGGACCTTCCTAAATTGGCTGGGGGCACGTACACCGATAAACTCATCTTT. It specifies CALGEDLPKLAGGTYTDKLIF.

The chain carries TRAV29/DV5 and TRDJ1, with 10 bases matching TRDD3. TCRdb leaves out the J gene; it was filled in here by matching the DNA to germline. Per germline, CDR1 NSMFDY and CDR2 ISSIKDK. V gave up 2 bases and J gave up 7 bases; unmatched junction bases: 17. This CDR3 region has 17 residues. In DNA, the CDR3 is TGTGCAGCAAGTCAAAATAACCCTGTACTGGGGGATTTTAAACTCATCTTT. This encodes CAASQNNPVLGDFKLIF.

This clone qualifies as medium-sized. The chain has TRDV2 and TRDJ1; D gene unclear. Trimming cost V 2 bases and J 2 bases, with 8 bases left between them. Looked up from germline, CDR1 is GEAIGNYY and CDR2 is EKD. The CDR3 is made up of 13 amino acids. CDR3 DNA: TGTGCCTGTGACATGATAGGGACCGATAAACTCATCTTT. Amino acids: CACDMIGTDKLIF.

A remark on this clone: Other DNA sequences in the same sample also yield this CDR3. Here the J gene is TRDJ1 and the V gene is not called; no check of the table's D call, TRDD3, against the DNA was made. This CDR3 has 18 amino acids. The CDR3 nucleotides read TGTGCTCTTGGGGAACCTTCTTTTCTGGGGACGTACACCGATAAACTCATCTTT. It encodes CALGEPSFLGTYTDKLIF.